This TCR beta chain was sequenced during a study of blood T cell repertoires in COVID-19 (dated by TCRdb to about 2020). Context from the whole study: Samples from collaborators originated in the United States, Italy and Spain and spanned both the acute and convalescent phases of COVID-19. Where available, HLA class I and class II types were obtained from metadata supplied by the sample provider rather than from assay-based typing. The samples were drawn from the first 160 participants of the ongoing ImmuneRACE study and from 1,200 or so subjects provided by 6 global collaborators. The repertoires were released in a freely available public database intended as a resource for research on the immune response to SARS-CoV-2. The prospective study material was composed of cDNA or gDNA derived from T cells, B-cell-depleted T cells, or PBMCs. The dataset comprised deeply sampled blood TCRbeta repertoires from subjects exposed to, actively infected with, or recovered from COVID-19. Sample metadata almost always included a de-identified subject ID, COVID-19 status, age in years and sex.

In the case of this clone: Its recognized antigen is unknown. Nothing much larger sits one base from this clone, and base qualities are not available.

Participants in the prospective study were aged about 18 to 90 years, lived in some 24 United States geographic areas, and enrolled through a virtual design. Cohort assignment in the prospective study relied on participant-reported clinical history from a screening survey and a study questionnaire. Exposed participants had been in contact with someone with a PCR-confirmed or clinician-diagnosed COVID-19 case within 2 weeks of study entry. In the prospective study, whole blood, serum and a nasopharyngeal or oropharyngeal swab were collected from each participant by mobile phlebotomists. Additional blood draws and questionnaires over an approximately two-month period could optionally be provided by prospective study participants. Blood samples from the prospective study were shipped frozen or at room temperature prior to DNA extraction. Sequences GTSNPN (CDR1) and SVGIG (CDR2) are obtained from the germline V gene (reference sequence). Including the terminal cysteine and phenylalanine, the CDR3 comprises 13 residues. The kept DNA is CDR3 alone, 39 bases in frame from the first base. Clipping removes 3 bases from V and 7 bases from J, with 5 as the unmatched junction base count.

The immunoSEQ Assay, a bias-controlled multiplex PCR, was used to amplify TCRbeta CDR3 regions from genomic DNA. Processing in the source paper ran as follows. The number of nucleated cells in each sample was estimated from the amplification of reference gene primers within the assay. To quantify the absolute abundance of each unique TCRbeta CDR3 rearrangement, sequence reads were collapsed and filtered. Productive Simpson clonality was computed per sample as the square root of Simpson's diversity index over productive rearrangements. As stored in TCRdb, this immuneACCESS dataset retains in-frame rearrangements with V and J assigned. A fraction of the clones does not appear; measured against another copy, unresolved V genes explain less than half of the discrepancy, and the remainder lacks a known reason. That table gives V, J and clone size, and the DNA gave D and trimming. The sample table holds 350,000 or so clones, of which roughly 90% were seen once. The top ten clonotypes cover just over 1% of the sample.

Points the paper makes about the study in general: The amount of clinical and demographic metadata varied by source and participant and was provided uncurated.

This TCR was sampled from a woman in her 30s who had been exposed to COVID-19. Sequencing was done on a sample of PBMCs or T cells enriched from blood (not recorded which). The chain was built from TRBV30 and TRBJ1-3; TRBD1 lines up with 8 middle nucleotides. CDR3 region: CAWSRQGRNTIYF. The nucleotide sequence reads TGTGCCTGGAGCCGACAGGGGAGGAACACCATATATTTT.